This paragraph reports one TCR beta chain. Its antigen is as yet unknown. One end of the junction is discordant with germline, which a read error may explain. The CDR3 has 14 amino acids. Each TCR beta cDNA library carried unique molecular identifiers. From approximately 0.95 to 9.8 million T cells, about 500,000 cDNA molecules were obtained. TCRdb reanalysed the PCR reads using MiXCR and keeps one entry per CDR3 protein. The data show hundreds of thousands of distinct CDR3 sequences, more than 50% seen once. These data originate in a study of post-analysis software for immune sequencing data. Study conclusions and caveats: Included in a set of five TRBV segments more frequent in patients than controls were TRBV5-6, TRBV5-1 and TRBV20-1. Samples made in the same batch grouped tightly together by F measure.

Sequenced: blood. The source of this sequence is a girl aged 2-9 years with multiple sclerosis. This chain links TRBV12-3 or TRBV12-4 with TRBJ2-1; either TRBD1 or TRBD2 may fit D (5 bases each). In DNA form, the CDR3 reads TGTGGCAGCAGAGACGAGGGTGGGGCCAATGAGCAGTTCTTC. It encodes CGSRDEGGANEQFF.